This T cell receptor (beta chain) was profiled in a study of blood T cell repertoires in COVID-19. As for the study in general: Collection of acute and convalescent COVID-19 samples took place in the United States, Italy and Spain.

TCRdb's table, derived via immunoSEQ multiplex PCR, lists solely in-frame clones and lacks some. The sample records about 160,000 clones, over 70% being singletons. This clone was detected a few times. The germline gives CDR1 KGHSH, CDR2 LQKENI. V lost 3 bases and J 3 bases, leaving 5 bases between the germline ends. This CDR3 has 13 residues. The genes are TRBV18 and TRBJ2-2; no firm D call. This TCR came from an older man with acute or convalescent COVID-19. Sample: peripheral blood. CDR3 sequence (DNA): TGTGCCAGCTCACCTCAGGACACCGGGGAGCTGTTTTTT. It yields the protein CASSPQDTGELFF.